One sample yielded the 18 T cell receptor beta chains listed below, sequenced in a study of T cell clonality in common variable immunodeficiency. Findings and limits, study-wide: Reportedly, TCR beta sequences from common variable immunodeficiency showed fewer deletions and N-nucleotide insertions.

These receptors have no known antigen. The data were produced by immunoSEQ multiplex PCR, yet TCRdb's version contains in-frame clones alone and is incomplete. The sample yields about 33,000 clones, without any singletons. Sequenced material: peripheral blood mononuclear cells. Receptors originate from a human donor with common variable immunodeficiency.

This clone appeared a few times. The read finishes 3 residues shy of the CDR3 end, and the germline J gene is used to complete it. This sequence joins TRBV7-9 and TRBJ1-1; D is unclear. V shed 7 bases and J shed 3 bases, with 9 bases lying between them. This CDR3 spans 12 amino acids. Germline assignment: CDR1 SEHNR and CDR2 FQNEAQ (reference sequence). CDR3 residues: CASTPLDTEAFF. The covered CDR3 bases are TGTGCCAGCACTCCCCTCGACACTGAA.

This clone showed up many times. The sequence runs out 3 residues before the end of the CDR3; the remainder is reconstructed from the germline J gene. The V call is TRBV5-1, the J call TRBJ1-5; 8 positions match TRBD1. CDR3 length: 16 residues. Germline CDR1 SGHRS, CDR2 YFSETQ. After removal of 1 base from V and 7 bases from J, the junction contained 10 bases not matched to a gene. CDR3 bases read: TGCGCCAGCAGCTTGACCGGACAGGGAAAGGGCCAGCCC. Translating it yields CASSLTGQGKGQP. The full CDR3 reads CASSLTGQGKGQPQHF.

This clone was seen a few times. The CDR3 is cut off 3 residues early in the read; its end comes from the germline J gene. This chain joins TRBV6-1 and TRBJ2-2; 8 nucleotides line up with TRBD2. Germline V lookup: CDR1 MNHNS, CDR2 SASEGT. V gave up 4 bases and J gave up 5 bases; unmatched junction bases: 3. The CDR3 spans 14 residues. CDR3 region: CASSATGGTGELFF. Incomplete CDR3 DNA: TGTGCCAGCAGTGCTACGGGGGGGACCGGGGAG.

This clone was counted between two and nine times. The observed sequence ends 3 residues before the CDR3 terminus, with the missing tail filled in from the germline J gene. This rearrangement joins TRBV7-2 to TRBJ1-4, with 8 bases matching TRBD1. The V and J ends lost 1 base and 8 bases, in that order; junction bases with no gene match: 3. Germline V gene data show CDR1 as SGHTA and CDR2 as FQGNSA. The CDR3 consists of 14 residues. This CDR3 is CASSLVQGEEKLFF. The CDR3 bases that were read are TGTGCCAGCAGCTTAGTACAGGGGGAGGAAAAA.

This clone was counted ten times or more. The read terminates 3 residues ahead of where the CDR3 ends, so the germline J gene completes it. V is TRBV7-3 and J is TRBJ2-2, with 7 bases identical to TRBD2. The germline CDR1 and CDR2 sequences are SGHTA and FQGTGA. This CDR3 comprises 13 residues. After removal of 5 bases from V and 6 bases from J, the junction contained 3 bases not matched to a gene. The CDR3 protein is CASSHTSAGELFF. The sequenced CDR3 bases are TGTGCCAGCAGCCACACTAGCGCCGGGGAG. The full variable domain, with the rest looked up from reference TRBV7-3 and TRBJ2-2, is GAGVSQTPSNKVTEKGKYVELRCDPISGHTALYWYRQSLGQGPEFLIYFQGTGAADDSGLPNDRFFAVRPEGSVSTLKIQRTERGDSAVYLCASSHTSAGELFFGEGSRLTVL.

Ten or more counts support this clone. With the read ending 3 residues before the CDR3 end, the germline J gene is used to fill in that end. In the same sample, other DNA sequences code for this CDR3. The V call is TRBV29-1, the J call TRBJ1-1; a weak D match, TRBD1 (6 bases). V was trimmed by 6 bases and J by 5 bases, leaving 22 bases between them. CDR3 length equals 15 residues. The V gene's germline CDR1 is SQVTM and CDR2 ANQGSEA. The CDR3 here is CSVPRGPGKGTEAFF. The sequenced CDR3 bases are TGCAGCGTCCCCAGGGGTCCAGGAAAAGGGACTGAA.

As regards this clone: The read terminates 3 residues before the CDR3 end, so the remaining end is supplied by the germline J gene. The chain recombines TRBV2 with TRBJ1-5; 8 bases agree with TRBD1. V was pared by 8 bases and J by 1 base, with 7 bases of the junction left unmatched. This CDR3 has 15 residues. Germline CDR1 reads SNHLY; CDR2 reads FYNNEI. This CDR3 is CASLSTGESNQPQHF. The part of the CDR3 DNA that was read is TGTGCCAGCTTATCGACAGGGGAGAGCAATCAGCCC.

This clone was detected only a few times. The CDR3 is CASSPAEGRFNGYTF. CDR3 bases read: TGTGCCAGCTCACCAGCGGAAGGCCGATTCAATGGC. The chain uses TRBV18 and TRBJ1-2; D is unresolved. The read ends 3 residues shy of where the CDR3 ends; the end is completed using the germline J gene. This CDR3 spans 15 amino acids. CDR1 is KGHSH and CDR2 is LQKENI in the germline V gene. V was cut by 2 bases and J by 6 bases, with 16 bases left in between.

This clone was counted between two and nine times. Read data end 3 residues before the CDR3 end; the end is taken from the germline J gene. V is TRBV30 and J is TRBJ1-1; 8 bases agree with TRBD1. Germline V gene data show CDR1 as GTSNPN and CDR2 as SVGIG (reference sequence). The CDR3 is 14 amino acids. Germline trimming cut 2 bases from V and 4 bases from J; bases unmatched to any gene: 6. The CDR3 loop reads CAWSSGTGRTEAFF. CDR3 DNA, as far as it was read: TGTGCCTGGAGTTCTGGGACAGGACGCACTGAA.

This clone was detected only a few times. The read stops 3 residues short of the end of the CDR3; the missing end is completed from the germline J gene. The V gene is TRBV7-3, the J gene TRBJ2-3, with TRBD2 identical over 8 bases. Looked up from germline, CDR1 is SGHTA and CDR2 is FQGTGA. This CDR3 has 14 amino acids. V was pared by 5 bases and J by 1 base, with 2 bases of the junction left unmatched. CDR3 DNA, as far as it was read: TGTGCCAGCAGCCTGACTAGCGGCACAGATACG. It is translated as CASSLTSGTDT. The full-length CDR3 reads as CASSLTSGTDTQYF.

Of note for this clone: The read is 3 residues too short to cover the CDR3 end, so that end is filled in from the germline J gene. The chain uses TRBV19 and TRBJ2-3, with 8 positions matching TRBD1. The V gene end was trimmed by 4 bases and the J gene end by 5 bases; junction bases not matched to a gene: 14. The CDR3 contains 17 residues. Germline CDR1 is LNHDA and CDR2 is SQIVND (reference sequence). The CDR3 bases that were read are TGTGCCAGTAGTACCTCCAGGGGGCGCGGAGTTAGAGATACG. It is translated as CASSTSRGRGVRDT. The CDR3 reads in full as CASSTSRGRGVRDTQYF.

This clone was observed a handful of times. The read stops 3 residues short of the end of the CDR3; the missing end is completed from the germline J gene. V is TRBV30 and J is TRBJ1-1; TRBD1 matches at 7 bases. Germline V CDR1 and CDR2: GTSNPN, SVGIG (reference sequence). This CDR3 spans 15 amino acids. J lost 0 bases, V lost 2 bases, and 6 bases had no gene match. CDR3 DNA (partial): TGTGCCTGGAGTCTGGACAGGAGTATGAACACTGAA. Protein sequence: CAWSLDRSMNTE. The whole CDR3 sequence reads CAWSLDRSMNTEAFF.

The sample holds a few counts of this clone. One junction end disagrees with the germline gene, perhaps due to a read error. The sequenced fragment ends 3 residues before the CDR3 boundary, so the rest is inferred from the germline J gene. The chain uses TRBV7-9 and TRBJ1-1; D uncertain. CDR3 length: 13 residues. The germline gives CDR1 SEHNR, CDR2 FQNEAQ (reference sequence). The part of the CDR3 DNA that was read is TGTTCCAGCAGCTTTGGTGCGGACACTGAA. Protein sequence: CSSSFGADTE. The CDR3 as a whole reads CSSSFGADTEAFF.

Remarks on this clone: The CDR3 is cut off 3 residues early in the read; its end comes from the germline J gene. The V and J genes are TRBV6-1 and TRBJ1-2, with D maybe TRBD1 (5 bases). CDR3 length equals 16 residues. The V gene's germline CDR1 is MNHNS and CDR2 SASEGT. V was pared by 0 bases and J by 6 bases, with 17 bases between. The DNA read from the CDR3 is TGTGCCAGCAGTGAAGCGCGAGCTACATGGGGCCATGGC. Protein sequence: CASSEARATWGHG. The whole CDR3 is CASSEARATWGHGYTF.

This clone has ten or more counts. This CDR3 is CASSIEGRFATNEKLFF. Incomplete CDR3 DNA: TGTGCCAGTAGTATAGAAGGCAGATTTGCAACTAATGAAAAA. The V gene is TRBV19, the J gene TRBJ1-4; D gene uncertain. The read terminates 3 residues ahead of where the CDR3 ends, so the germline J gene completes it. The V end was cut by 0 bases, the J end by 0 bases, with 11 bases between. Germline V gene data show CDR1 as LNHDA and CDR2 as SQIVND (reference sequence). CDR3 length equals 17 residues.

This clone was picked up a small number of times. The sequenced fragment ends 3 residues before the CDR3 boundary, so the rest is inferred from the germline J gene. The rearrangement joins TRBV30 to TRBJ1-5; D not certain. The length of the CDR3 is 14 residues. Deletions cut 1 base from V and 3 bases from J, with 10 bases between. Germline V gene lookup returns CDR1 GTSNPN and CDR2 SVGIG (reference sequence). CDR3 amino acids: CAWSDGSPNQPQHF. The part of the CDR3 DNA that was read is TGTGCCTGGAGTGACGGGTCCCCCAATCAGCCC.

In the case of this clone: The read falls 3 residues short of the CDR3 end, and the missing part is taken from the germline J gene. Other DNA variants within this sample encode the same CDR3. The chain is built from TRBV5-1 and TRBJ2-3, with TRBD2 identical over 13 bases. CDR3 size: 15 residues. J was trimmed by 5 bases and V by 1 base; bases with no gene match: 1. CDR1 is SGHRS, CDR2 YFSETQ, per germline. CDR3 amino acids: CASSLTSGGVDTQYF. CDR3 DNA (partial): TGCGCCAGCAGCTTGACTAGCGGGGGGGTAGATACG.

This clone was counted between two and nine times. The sequence runs out 3 residues before the end of the CDR3; the remainder is reconstructed from the germline J gene. V usage is TRBV7-9 and J usage is TRBJ2-7, with D unclear. The CDR3 length is 11 residues. V was cut by 5 bases and J by 5 bases, with 7 bases left in between. Germline assignment: CDR1 SEHNR and CDR2 FQNEAQ (reference sequence). The sequenced part of the CDR3 DNA is TGTGCCAGCAGCGCCCGGGACGAG. Translated, it gives CASSARDE. The whole CDR3 sequence is CASSARDEQYF.